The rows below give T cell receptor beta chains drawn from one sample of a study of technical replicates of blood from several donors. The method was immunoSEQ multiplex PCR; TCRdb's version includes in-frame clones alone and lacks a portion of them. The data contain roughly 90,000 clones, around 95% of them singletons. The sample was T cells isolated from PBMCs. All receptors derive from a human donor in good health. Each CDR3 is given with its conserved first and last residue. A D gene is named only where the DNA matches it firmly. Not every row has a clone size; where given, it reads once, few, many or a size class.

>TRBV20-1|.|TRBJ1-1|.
TGCAGTGCTGGCGACGGGTCTGAAGCTTTCTTT
CSAGDGSEAFF
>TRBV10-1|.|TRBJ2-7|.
TGCGCCAGCAGTGTGGCAGGAAGGTACGAGCAGTACTTC
CASSVAGRYEQYF
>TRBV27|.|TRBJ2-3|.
TGTGCCAGCAGTTGGGAGGGGGGGAGGACAGATACGCAGTATTTT
CASSWEGGRTDTQYF
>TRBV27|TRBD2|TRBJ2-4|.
TGTGCCAGCAGTGCCCCCGGACTAGCGGGAGATCGATACATTCAGTACTTC
CASSAPGLAGDRYIQYF
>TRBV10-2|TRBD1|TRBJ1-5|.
TGCGCCAGTAACGACAGGGTAGACCAGCCCCAGCATTTT
CASNDRVDQPQHF
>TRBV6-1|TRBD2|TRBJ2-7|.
TGTGCCAGCCTAAGTAGCGGGATGCACGAGCAGTACTTC
CASLSSGMHEQYF
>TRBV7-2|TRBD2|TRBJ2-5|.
TGTGCCAGCAGCCCGGTTAGCGGGGGCCGGGTATTAACCCAGTACTTC
CASSPVSGGRVLTQYF
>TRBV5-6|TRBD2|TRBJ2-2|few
TGTGCCAGCAGCTTGGGACTAGCCCCCGGGGAGCTGTTTTTT
CASSLGLAPGELFF
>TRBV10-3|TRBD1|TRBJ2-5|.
TGTGCCATCAGTGTATCGAGAGGGGGCGTCCAAGAGACCCAGTACTTC
CAISVSRGGVQETQYF
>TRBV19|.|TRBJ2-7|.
TGTGCCAGTAGTATAGACCGGCTAGTCTACGAGCAGTACTTC
CASSIDRLVYEQYF
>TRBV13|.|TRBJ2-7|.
TGTGCCAGCAGCTCCAGTTGGACTGGGACCTACGAGCAGTACTTC
CASSSSWTGTYEQYF
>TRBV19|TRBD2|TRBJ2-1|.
TGTGCCAGTAGTCCAGGACTAGCGGGAGGCCGGGGGAATGAGCAGTTCTTC
CASSPGLAGGRGNEQFF
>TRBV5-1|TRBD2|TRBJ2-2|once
TGCGCCAGCAGCCCCGGGACTAGCTTCCCCGGGGAGCTGTTTTTT
CASSPGTSFPGELFF
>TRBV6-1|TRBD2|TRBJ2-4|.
TGTGCCAGCAGTGATTGGGGGGGACCCAGCAAAAACATTCAGTACTTC
CASSDWGGPSKNIQYF
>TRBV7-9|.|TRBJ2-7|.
TGTGCCAGCAGCGCGAAGCTCGAGCAGTACTTC
CASSAKLEQYF
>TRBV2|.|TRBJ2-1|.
TGTGCCAGCAGTGGGCGAGGGAGTAGATACAATGAGCAGTTCTTC
CASSGRGSRYNEQFF
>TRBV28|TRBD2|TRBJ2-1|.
TGTGCCAGCAGTGGGAGGGGCTACAATGAGCAGTTCTTC
CASSGRGYNEQFF
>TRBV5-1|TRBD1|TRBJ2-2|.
TGCGCCAGCAGCTTGGAGGGACAGGGCACCGGGGAGCTGTTTTTT
CASSLEGQGTGELFF
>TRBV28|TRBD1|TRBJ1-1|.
TGTGCCAGCAGTAGAGGGGGCTTCACTGAAGCTTTCTTT
CASSRGGFTEAFF
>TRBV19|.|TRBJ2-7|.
TGTGCCAGTAGTATGGGGGGGGCCTTTGAGCAGTACTTC
CASSMGGAFEQYF
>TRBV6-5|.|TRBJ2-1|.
TGTGCCAGCAGACCCGCCCCTCTAGACAATGAGCAGTTCTTC
CASRPAPLDNEQFF
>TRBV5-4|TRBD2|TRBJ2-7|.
TGTGCCAGCAGCCCTTTAGCGGGGGGCTCCTACGAGCAGTACTTC
CASSPLAGGSYEQYF
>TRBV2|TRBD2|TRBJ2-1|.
TGTGCCAGCAGTGCGGGACTAGCGGGAATCCCCTACAATGAGCAGTTCTTC
CASSAGLAGIPYNEQFF
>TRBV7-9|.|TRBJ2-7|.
TGTGCCAGCAGCCGGACGGACAGTAGCTCCTACGAGCAGTACTTC
CASSRTDSSSYEQYF
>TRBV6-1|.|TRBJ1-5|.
TGTGCCAGCAGTGGCGAAGGAGGGGGGGCTTCGCCCCAGCATTTT
CASSGEGGGASPQHF
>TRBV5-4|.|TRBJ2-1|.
TGTGCCAGCAGCTGGGGGGGCGCCTACAATGAGCAGTTCTTC
CASSWGGAYNEQFF
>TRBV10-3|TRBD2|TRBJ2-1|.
TGTGCCATATTAGCGGGAGATGAGCAGTTCTTC
CAILAGDEQFF
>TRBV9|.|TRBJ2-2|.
TGTGCCAGCAGCCCGAGCGGTCTGACCGGGGAGCTGTTTTTT
CASSPSGLTGELFF
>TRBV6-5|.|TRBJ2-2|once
TGTGCCAGCAGGGGACTTAACACCGGGGAGCTGTTTTTT
CASRGLNTGELFF
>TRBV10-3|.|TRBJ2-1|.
TGTGCCATCAGTGAGTCGAGGACAGTGAGCTCCTACAATGAGCAGTTCTTC
CAISESRTVSSYNEQFF
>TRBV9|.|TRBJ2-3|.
TGTGCCAGCAGCGTCACGGGGTTTCCGGGCACAGATACGCAGTATTTT
CASSVTGFPGTDTQYF
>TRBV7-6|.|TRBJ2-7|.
TGTGCCAGCAGCCCAACCGGGACACCCTACGAGCAGTACTTC
CASSPTGTPYEQYF
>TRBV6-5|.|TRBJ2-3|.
TGTGCCAGCAGCAGAGGGCCTAGCACAGATACGCAGTATTTT
CASSRGPSTDTQYF
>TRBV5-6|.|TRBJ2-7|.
TGTGCCAGCAGCTTGCGGTACGAGCAGTACTTC
CASSLRYEQYF
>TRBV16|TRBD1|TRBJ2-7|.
TGTGCCAGCAGCTTCCGGACAGGGGGCTACGAGCAGTACTTC
CASSFRTGGYEQYF
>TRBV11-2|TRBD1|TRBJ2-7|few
TGTGCCAGCAGCTTTAGTGGCACCGAGACAGGGTTCTACGAGCAGTACTTC
CASSFSGTETGFYEQYF
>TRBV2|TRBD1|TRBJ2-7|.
TGTGCCAGCAGGGGGTTCGACAGGGTTGCCTACGAGCAGTACTTC
CASRGFDRVAYEQYF
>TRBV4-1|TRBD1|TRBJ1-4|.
TGCGCCAGCAGTTCGTACAGGGGGCGGAATAATGAAAAACTGTTTTTT
CASSSYRGRNNEKLFF
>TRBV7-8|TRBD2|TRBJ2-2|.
TGTGCCAGCAGCTTTAAAAGGGCTAGCGGGAGCCGGATCACCGGGGAGCTGTTTTTT
CASSFKRASGSRITGELFF
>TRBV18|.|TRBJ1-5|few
TGTGCCAGCTCACCTGAGAGTTCCAATCAGCCCCAGCATTTT
CASSPESSNQPQHF
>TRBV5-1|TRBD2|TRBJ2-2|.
TGCGCCAGCAGCCCCCTAACTAGCGGGGACACCGGGGAGCTGTTTTTT
CASSPLTSGDTGELFF
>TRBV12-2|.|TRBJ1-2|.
TGTGCAAGTCGCTTAGTGGGCAGGGACTACTATGGCTACACCTTC
CASRLVGRDYYGYTF
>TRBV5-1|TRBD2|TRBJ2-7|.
TGCGCCAGCAGCTTACGACTAGCGGGGATGAACTACGAGCAGTACTTC
CASSLRLAGMNYEQYF
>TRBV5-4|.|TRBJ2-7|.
TGTGCCATGTCGTCGAAGGGGGTCCCCTACGAGCAGTACTTC
CAMSSKGVPYEQYF
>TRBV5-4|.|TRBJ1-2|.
TGTGCCAGCAGCTTGTTCGGGGATAGGGGCTACACCTTC
CASSLFGDRGYTF
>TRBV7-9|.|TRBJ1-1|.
TGTGCCAGCAGGCCCTTTACAGGGCCTGAAGCTTTCTTT
CASRPFTGPEAFF
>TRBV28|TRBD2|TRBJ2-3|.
TGTGCCAGCAGTTACCAGACGGGACTAGCGGGAGTATTGGAAGGGGGCACAGATACGCAGTATTTT
CASSYQTGLAGVLEGGTDTQYF
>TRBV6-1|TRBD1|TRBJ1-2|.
TGTGCCGGAACCGGGACAGGGATCAACTATGGCTACACCTTC
CAGTGTGINYGYTF
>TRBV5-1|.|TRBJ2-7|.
TGCGCCAGCAGTTCAAGCGGGTCTACCTACGAGCAGTACTTC
CASSSSGSTYEQYF
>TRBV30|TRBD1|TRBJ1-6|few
TGTGCCTGGAGTAGGGACAGTAATTCACCCCTCCACTTT
CAWSRDSNSPLHF
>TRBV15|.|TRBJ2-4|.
TGTGCCACCAGCACGAGGACAGGCGGGGGGCTAGCCAAAAACATTCAGTACTTC
CATSTRTGGGLAKNIQYF
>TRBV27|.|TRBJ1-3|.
TGTGCCAGCAGCCCTGAATACAACACCTTCTCTGGAAACACCATATATTTT
CASSPEYNTFSGNTIYF
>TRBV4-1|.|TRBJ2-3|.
TGCGCCAGCAGCCAAGAAAAGCTCCATACGCAGTATTTT
CASSQEKLHTQYF
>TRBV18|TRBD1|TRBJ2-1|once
TGTGCCAGCTCACCAAACAGGGGTCGAGATGAGCAGTTCTTC
CASSPNRGRDEQFF
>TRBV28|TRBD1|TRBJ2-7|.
TGTGCCAGCAGCGCCGGGACAGGGGTCTTCGAGCAGTACTTC
CASSAGTGVFEQYF
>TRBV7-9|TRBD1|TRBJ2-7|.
TGTGCCAGCAGCTATCCGGGACAGGGGGCCCACGAGCAGTACTTC
CASSYPGQGAHEQYF
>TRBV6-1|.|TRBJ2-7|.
TGTGCCAGCAGTGAAAGACTAGCCTACGAGCAGTACTTC
CASSERLAYEQYF
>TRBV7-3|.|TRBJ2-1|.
TGTGCCAGCAGCCCCGGTATGAGCTTGAGTGAGCAGTTCTTC
CASSPGMSLSEQFF
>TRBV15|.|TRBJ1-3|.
TGTGCCACCAGCAGAACCCCACCGACAGGATCTGGAAACACCATATATTTT
CATSRTPPTGSGNTIYF